These T cell receptor beta chains were read from a single sample in a study of cytomegalovirus exposure and HLA in healthy donors. Sequencing was performed with immunoSEQ multiplex PCR; in TCRdb, only in-frame clones are kept and a portion is missing. This repertoire shows around 170,000 clones, about four fifths found once; its top ten account for about 1.6%. Sequenced: PBMCs. The receptors stem from a man aged 40-49 years in good health and CMV-seronegative. Both conserved end residues are part of each CDR3. The D gene is left open where the match is weak. Only part of the rows carry a size: once, few, many, or a class if the clone is expanded.

clone_size j_call d_call v_call cdr3_nt cdr3_aa
. TRBJ1-6 TRBD1 TRBV19 TGTGCCAGTAGTCTCCAGACCGGGACAGGGGGTTCACCCCTCCACTTT CASSLQTGTGGSPLHF
. TRBJ2-5 TRBD1 TRBV7-2 TGTGCCAGCAGCGACCAGGGGACAGCCCAAGAGACCCAGTACTTC CASSDQGTAQETQYF
. TRBJ2-7 . TRBV5-1 TGCGCCAGCAGCTTGGCCCCAGCGTACCCCTACGAGCAGTACTTC CASSLAPAYPYEQYF
. TRBJ2-7 . TRBV14 TGTGCCAGCAGCCAAGGCGCGGGGTTAGCCTCCTACGAGCAGTACTTC CASSQGAGLASYEQYF
. TRBJ1-4 TRBD1 TRBV5-1 TGCGCCAGCAGCAAATCAGGGGGCCCGGGAGAAAAACTGTTTTTT CASSKSGGPGEKLFF
. TRBJ1-2 . TRBV5-6 TGTGCCAGCAGCCCCGGACAAAGGGACTATGGCTACACCTTC CASSPGQRDYGYTF
. TRBJ2-5 TRBD2 TRBV7-3 TGTGCCAGCAGCTTAAAGGGGAGCGGGGGTGGGGAAGAGACCCAGTACTTC CASSLKGSGGGEETQYF
. TRBJ2-3 . TRBV15 TGTGCCACCAGCAGTCCTCCTAGAGTCGGCACAGATACGCAGTATTTT CATSSPPRVGTDTQYF
few TRBJ1-1 TRBD1 TRBV6-1 TGTGCCAGCAGTGAAAACAGGGGAGTGACCACTGAAGCTTTCTTT CASSENRGVTTEAFF
. TRBJ2-5 . TRBV5-1 TGCGCCAGCAGCTTGGGAGACCAGCGGGAGACCCAGTACTTC CASSLGDQRETQYF
. TRBJ2-2 . TRBV9 TGTGCCAGCGAGGGTCGGGGGAACACCGGGGAGCTGTTTTTT CASEGRGNTGELFF
once TRBJ1-6 . TRBV4-1 TGCGCCAGCAGCCCCAGCGAGGTGCCACTACGTTCACCCCTCCACTTT CASSPSEVPLRSPLHF
. TRBJ2-3 TRBD1 TRBV11-2 TGTGCCAGCAGCCACCCCGGACAGGGGAGAAGTGGGGATACGCAGTATTTT CASSHPGQGRSGDTQYF